This T cell receptor beta chain emerged from a study of long-term antiretroviral therapy in people with HIV. Version v3.0 of the immunoSEQ assay was performed at survey level. Assay: immunoSEQ multiplex PCR; the TCRdb copy retains only in-frame clones and omits some. The table shows approximately 32,000 clones, with around 82% occurring only once. The length of the CDR3 is 14 residues. The sequenced sample was unsorted PBMCs, obtained 0.4 years before starting antiretroviral therapy. The V gene is TRBV21-1, the J gene TRBJ1-4. TRBV21-1 is a listed pseudogene. The clonotype originates from a man in his late teens or twenties with HIV. CDR3 loop: CASSIGTGNEKLFF. DNA of the CDR3: TGTGCCAGCAGCATAGGGACGGGGAATGAAAAACTGTTTTTT.